This is a list of T cell receptor beta chains from one sample in a study of cytomegalovirus exposure and HLA in healthy donors. The repertoire was sequenced with immunoSEQ multiplex PCR; TCRdb's copy has only in-frame clones and lacks some. The sample has roughly 220,000 clones, roughly 80% seen once. Sequenced: PBMCs. The receptors stem from a young man in good health and CMV-seronegative. CDR3s leave out the opening cysteine and the closing phenylalanine or tryptophan.

CDR3aa: ASSLAGTVRDTQY; j_gene: TRBJ2-3; v_gene: TRBV5-4
CDR3aa: ASSVAGLGADTQY; j_gene: TRBJ2-3; v_gene: TRBV9
CDR3aa: ASSQDRQGAGITEAF; j_gene: TRBJ1-1; v_gene: TRBV4-2
CDR3aa: ASSLELDTEAF; j_gene: TRBJ1-1; v_gene: TRBV5-1
CDR3aa: ASSLGRGIGYGYT; j_gene: TRBJ1-2; v_gene: TRBV13
CDR3aa: ASSRDSSYEQY; j_gene: TRBJ2-7; v_gene: TRBV19
CDR3aa: ASSSGTLTDTQY; j_gene: TRBJ2-3; v_gene: TRBV7-9
CDR3aa: ASSILNTEAF; j_gene: TRBJ1-1; v_gene: TRBV19
CDR3aa: SSSLFESYGYT; j_gene: TRBJ1-2; v_gene: TRBV7-9
CDR3aa: ASSPRTSGGLHNEQF; j_gene: TRBJ2-1; v_gene: TRBV19
CDR3aa: ASSPPGGRRSYEQY; j_gene: TRBJ2-7; v_gene: TRBV28
CDR3aa: ASSLAQLAGGSSSYNEQF; j_gene: TRBJ2-1; v_gene: TRBV7-2
CDR3aa: ASSRGDATNEKLF; j_gene: TRBJ1-4; v_gene: TRBV2
CDR3aa: ASSQDSGGDGEKLF; j_gene: TRBJ1-4; v_gene: TRBV4-1
CDR3aa: ASSVTGTDYNSPLH; j_gene: TRBJ1-6; v_gene: TRBV18
CDR3aa: ASRRRGVSNQPQH; j_gene: TRBJ1-5; v_gene: TRBV2
CDR3aa: ASSQVAGDYGYT; j_gene: TRBJ1-2; v_gene: TRBV4-1
CDR3aa: ASSAGQGNTEAF; j_gene: TRBJ1-1; v_gene: TRBV7-3
CDR3aa: ASSPSNRQGAGEQY; j_gene: TRBJ2-7; v_gene: TRBV5-5
CDR3aa: ASSLPGQGAAYEQY; j_gene: TRBJ2-7; v_gene: TRBV5-6
CDR3aa: ASSRSGDVSDTQY; j_gene: TRBJ2-3; v_gene: TRBV7-2
CDR3aa: ASSLTPLLGILETDTQY; j_gene: TRBJ2-3; v_gene: TRBV5-1
CDR3aa: ASSLGGPINQPQH; j_gene: TRBJ1-5; v_gene: TRBV7-2
CDR3aa: ASSSTIPPYGYT; j_gene: TRBJ1-2; v_gene: TRBV6-1
CDR3aa: ASSQDAGPSSYNEQF; j_gene: TRBJ2-1; v_gene: TRBV4-3
CDR3aa: ASSLYSSYEQY; j_gene: TRBJ2-7; v_gene: TRBV7-9
CDR3aa: ASSLFGPYEQY; j_gene: TRBJ2-7; v_gene: TRBV28
CDR3aa: ASSLGSNEQY; j_gene: TRBJ2-7; v_gene: TRBV11-2
CDR3aa: ASSFLAGGMYYEQY; j_gene: TRBJ2-7; v_gene: TRBV5-1
CDR3aa: ASSLTANTGELF; j_gene: TRBJ2-2; v_gene: TRBV11-2
CDR3aa: ASSLYRGGSPLH; j_gene: TRBJ1-6; v_gene: TRBV28
CDR3aa: ASTRDSSNQPQH; j_gene: TRBJ1-5; v_gene: TRBV7-9
CDR3aa: ASSVGGAKFLQETQY; j_gene: TRBJ2-5; v_gene: TRBV9
CDR3aa: ASSPPDFYGDYGYT; j_gene: TRBJ1-2; v_gene: TRBV18
CDR3aa: ASSYRQGGDTEAF; j_gene: TRBJ1-1; v_gene: TRBV5-4
CDR3aa: ASSEVQRGSSYEQY; j_gene: TRBJ2-7; v_gene: TRBV2
CDR3aa: ASSKEPGVSYEQY; j_gene: TRBJ2-7; v_gene: TRBV7-6
CDR3aa: ASSVGGSTEAF; j_gene: TRBJ1-1; v_gene: TRBV9
CDR3aa: ASSFGGTGTPAQF; j_gene: TRBJ2-1; v_gene: TRBV5-1
CDR3aa: ASSLGAGSETQY; j_gene: TRBJ2-5; v_gene: TRBV7-9
CDR3aa: ASSYSLAGGQEETQY; j_gene: TRBJ2-5; v_gene: TRBV5-1
CDR3aa: SVAGTGGVEQY; j_gene: TRBJ2-7; v_gene: TRBV29-1
CDR3aa: ASTPTGRSTEAF; j_gene: TRBJ1-1; v_gene: TRBV27
CDR3aa: ASSGQVPYEQY; j_gene: TRBJ2-7; v_gene: TRBV6-5
CDR3aa: ASSWDRGSTGNTIY; j_gene: TRBJ1-3; v_gene: TRBV5-1
CDR3aa: ASSLGQGARNEQY; j_gene: TRBJ2-7; v_gene: TRBV11-2
CDR3aa: ASSYTGVRDQPQH; j_gene: TRBJ1-5; v_gene: TRBV7-8
CDR3aa: ASSPQNHEQY; j_gene: TRBJ2-7; v_gene: TRBV5-1
CDR3aa: ASSQAVGLAGGGVDNEQF; j_gene: TRBJ2-1; v_gene: TRBV4-2
CDR3aa: ASSLAAGQGVYGYT; j_gene: TRBJ1-2; v_gene: TRBV7-9